The subject of this entry is one T cell receptor beta chain. Its antigen target is currently unknown. The germline V gene encodes CDR1 MDHEN and CDR2 SYDVKM. CDR3 length: 15 amino acids, cysteine to phenylalanine. This entry has no DNA. Instrument on record: Illumina HiSeq 2000. TCR beta cDNA libraries were made by 5'RACE template switching that added a universal primer site and unique molecular identifiers. cDNA synthesis was primed from the TCR beta constant segment, followed by two successive PCR amplification steps. Under the source paper's analysis protocol: MIGEC was used to demultiplex reads and group the reads by UMI, and MiTCR was used to assemble and quantify clonotypes. To exclude erroneous sequences, any TCR cDNA sequence not supported by at least two reads was discarded. The tcR package was used for downstream repertoire analysis, and clonotypes were matched between fractions using CDR3 nucleotide sequence together with V segment. Antigen specificity was annotated against VDJdb with VDJmatch, allowing one amino acid substitution in CDR3. TCRdb reprocessed the reads and provides one entry for every CDR3 protein sequence; no DNA is given. TCRdb, not the authors, supplied the V and J calls. The sample table gives about 380,000 distinct CDR3 sequences. The ten largest clones capture under 6.5% of the sample.

This entry comes from a study of T cells expressing NK-cell markers (dated by TCRdb to about 2020). Notes on the research overall: Three sorted T-cell subsets (CD3+CD56+NKG2C+, CD3+CD56+NKG2C- and CD3+CD56-NKG2C+) from about 8 donors had their TCR beta-chain repertoires profiled. The libraries were sequenced on Illumina HiSeq 2000/2500, MiSeq or NextSeq, producing 2 x 150 bp reads. Among the eight sequenced donors, seven were HCMV-seropositive and one was HCMV-seronegative. Randomly selected healthy volunteers, three men and five women, were used as the eight sequenced donors. On the study overall, not on this receptor specifically: Whether the expanded NKG2C-expressing T cell clones were specific for HCMV antigens was left unclear. In a handful of donors, the dominant CD3+CD56+NKG2C+ clonotypes ranked among the top 10 CD8+ clonotypes, making up roughly 1.0-7.0% of CD8+ T cells. Those dominant clonotypes were again the most abundant among CD3+CD56-NKG2C+ cells in a handful of donors, at roughly 28.3-60.1%.

To determine HCMV serostatus, a commercial ELISA kit was used to detect HCMV-specific IgG in serum. Ficoll density gradient centrifugation was used to isolate peripheral blood mononuclear cells from blood. The clonotype comes from a man aged 18-70 years in good health. Material for sequencing was blood T cells: a sorted CD56 or NKG2C T cell subset, CD4+ or CD8+ T cells, or bulk PBMC T cells (not recorded which). The receptor chain draws on TRBV28 and TRBJ1-5; TCRdb reports TRBD1, a call that lacks DNA to check it against. The CDR3 is CASTLQGGFGQPQHF.